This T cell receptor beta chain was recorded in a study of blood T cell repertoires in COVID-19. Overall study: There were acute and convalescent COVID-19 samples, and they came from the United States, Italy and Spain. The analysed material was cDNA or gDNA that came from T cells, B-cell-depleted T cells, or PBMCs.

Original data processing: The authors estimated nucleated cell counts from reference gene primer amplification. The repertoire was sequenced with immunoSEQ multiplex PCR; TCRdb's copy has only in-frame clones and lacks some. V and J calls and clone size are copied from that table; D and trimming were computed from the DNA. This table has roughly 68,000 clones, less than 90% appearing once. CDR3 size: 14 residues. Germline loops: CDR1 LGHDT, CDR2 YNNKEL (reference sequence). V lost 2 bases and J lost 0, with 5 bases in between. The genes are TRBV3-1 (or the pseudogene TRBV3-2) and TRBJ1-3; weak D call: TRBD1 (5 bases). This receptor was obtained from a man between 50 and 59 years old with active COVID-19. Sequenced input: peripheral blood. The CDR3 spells CASSQQGSGNTIYF. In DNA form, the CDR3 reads TGTGCCAGCAGCCAACAGGGCTCTGGAAACACCATATATTTT.